This T cell receptor beta chain originates from a study of blood T cell repertoires in COVID-19. Study-wide context: Samples came from the United States, Italy and Spain, spanning acute and convalescent COVID-19.

In the original processing: By means of reference gene primer amplification, nucleated cell counts were estimated. Measured with immunoSEQ multiplex PCR; TCRdb has only the in-frame clones, and not every one. Clone size and V and J calls were adopted from that table, with D and trimming inferred from the DNA. The sample includes roughly 30,000 clones, approximately 88% of them seen just once. The V end lost 5 bases, the J end lost 5 bases, and 9 bases lay between the germline ends. This CDR3 is built from 13 residues. Germline V CDR1 and CDR2: SGHVS, FQNEAQ. This TCR derives from a human donor in a cohort sampled during active COVID-19. The rearrangement links TRBV7-8 to TRBJ1-4; no firm D call. Sequencing was performed on peripheral blood. CDR3 DNA sequence: TGTGCCAGCAGCCGCCGGGTAAATGAAAAACTGTTTTTT. This translates into CASSRRVNEKLFF.